This T cell receptor beta chain comes out of a study of blood T cells in healthy people across ages. In regard to this clonotype: The antigen remains unidentified.

The V end lost 3 bases, the J end lost 6 bases, and 8 bases lay between the germline ends. The CDR3 runs 12 residues. A J-beta primer mix and a sample-barcoded 5' primer were used in a second PCR of about 7 to 12 cycles. Individual samples furnished no less than 2.5 million CDR3-containing paired-end reads apiece. TCRdb re-called the 5' RACE reads with MiXCR, one entry per CDR3 protein. The data hold around 1,700,000 distinct CDR3 sequences, with 28% observed a single time. Aged about 6 to 95, donors were systemically healthy Caucasians from Russia. Whole-study results and caveats: Roughly linear declines in TCR beta diversity per million T cells occurred with age. Long-lived donors had more naive CD4+ cells and higher diversity than aged donors.

The receptor's source is a woman in her 30s in good health. The chain joins TRBV12-3 or TRBV12-4 to TRBJ1-1; no definite D call. Sequencing input: blood. The CDR3 DNA reads as TGTGCCAGCAGTTTTGACGCTTCTGAAGCTTTCTTT. This encodes CASSFDASEAFF.